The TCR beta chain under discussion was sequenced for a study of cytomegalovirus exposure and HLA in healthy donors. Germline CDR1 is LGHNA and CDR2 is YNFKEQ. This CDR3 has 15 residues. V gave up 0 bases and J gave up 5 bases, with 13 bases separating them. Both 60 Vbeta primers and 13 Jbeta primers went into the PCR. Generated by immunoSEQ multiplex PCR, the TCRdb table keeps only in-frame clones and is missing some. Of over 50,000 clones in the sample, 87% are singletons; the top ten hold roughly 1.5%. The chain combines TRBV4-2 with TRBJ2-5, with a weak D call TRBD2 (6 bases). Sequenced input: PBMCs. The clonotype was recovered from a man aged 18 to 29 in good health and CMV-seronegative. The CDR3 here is CASSQEWGSGETQYF. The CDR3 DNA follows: TGTGCCAGCAGCCAAGAGTGGGGTAGCGGTGAGACCCAGTACTTC.